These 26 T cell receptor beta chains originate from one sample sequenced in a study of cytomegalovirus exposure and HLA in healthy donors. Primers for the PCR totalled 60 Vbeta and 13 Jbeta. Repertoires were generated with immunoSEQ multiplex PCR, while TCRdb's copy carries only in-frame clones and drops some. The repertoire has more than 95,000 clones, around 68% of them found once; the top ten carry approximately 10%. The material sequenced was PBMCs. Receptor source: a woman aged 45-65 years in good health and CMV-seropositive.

The CDR3 loop is CASSPTTSGLDEQYF. DNA for the CDR3: TGTGCCAGTAGCCCAACGACTAGCGGGCTCGACGAGCAGTACTTC. This rearrangement joins TRBV19 to TRBJ2-7; 10 positions agree with TRBD2. Germline assignment: CDR1 LNHDA and CDR2 SQIVND (reference sequence). This CDR3 spans 15 amino acids. V trimming: 6 bases; J trimming: 5 bases; junction bases outside the gene matches: 10.

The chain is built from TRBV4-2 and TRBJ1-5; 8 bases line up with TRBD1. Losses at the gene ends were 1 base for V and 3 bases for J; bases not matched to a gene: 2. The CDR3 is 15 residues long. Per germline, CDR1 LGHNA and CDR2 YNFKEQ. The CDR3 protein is CASSQGDRINQPQHF. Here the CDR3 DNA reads TGTGCCAGCAGCCAAGGGGACAGGATCAATCAGCCCCAGCATTTT.

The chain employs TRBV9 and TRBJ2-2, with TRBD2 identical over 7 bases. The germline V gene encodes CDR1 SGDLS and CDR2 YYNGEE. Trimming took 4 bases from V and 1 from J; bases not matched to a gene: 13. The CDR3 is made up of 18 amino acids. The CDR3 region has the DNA TGTGCCAGCAGCTTCGCCGCCGGGACTACCGAGAACACCGGGGAGCTGTTTTTT. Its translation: CASSFAAGTTENTGELFF.

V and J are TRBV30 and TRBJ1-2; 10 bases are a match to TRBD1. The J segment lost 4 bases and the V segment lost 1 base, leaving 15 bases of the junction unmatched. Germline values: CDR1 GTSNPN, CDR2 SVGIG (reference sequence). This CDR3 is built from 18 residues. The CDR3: CAWSDSTGGTSFSYGYTF. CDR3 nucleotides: TGTGCCTGGAGTGACTCGACAGGGGGCACCTCTTTTAGCTATGGCTACACCTTC.

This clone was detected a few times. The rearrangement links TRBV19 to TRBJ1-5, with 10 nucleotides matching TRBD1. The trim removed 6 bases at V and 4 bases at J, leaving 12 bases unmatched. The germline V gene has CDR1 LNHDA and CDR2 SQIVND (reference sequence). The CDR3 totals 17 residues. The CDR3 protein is CASRPGQGLHGNQPQHF. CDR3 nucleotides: TGTGCCAGTAGGCCGGGACAGGGGCTTCACGGGAATCAGCCCCAGCATTTT.

CDR3 amino acids: CASSFGGETQYF. CDR3 bases: TGTGCCAGCAGTTTTGGGGGGGAGACCCAGTACTTC. V gene TRBV27 combines with J gene TRBJ2-5, with D tentatively TRBD2 (6 bases). This CDR3 has 12 amino acids. V dropped 3 bases and J dropped 5 bases, with 7 bases sitting between them. Per germline, CDR1 MNHEY and CDR2 SMNVEV (reference sequence).

CDR3 amino acids: CASSDLGLAGSLETQYF. The DNA for the CDR3 is TGTGCCAGCAGTGATTTGGGTCTAGCGGGGTCATTGGAGACCCAGTACTTC. The chain couples TRBV2 to TRBJ2-5; 9 bases fit TRBD2. This CDR3 spans 17 amino acids. Germline V CDR1 and CDR2: SNHLY, FYNNEI. J gave up 5 bases and V 3 bases, and 13 bases lay outside the gene matches.

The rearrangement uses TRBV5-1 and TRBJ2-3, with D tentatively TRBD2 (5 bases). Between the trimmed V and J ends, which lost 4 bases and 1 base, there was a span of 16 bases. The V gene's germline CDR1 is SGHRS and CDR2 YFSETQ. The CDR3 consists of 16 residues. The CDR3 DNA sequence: TGCGCCAGCAGCCCAAGGACTGCGCCCCGCACAGATACGCAGTATTTT. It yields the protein CASSPRTAPRTDTQYF.

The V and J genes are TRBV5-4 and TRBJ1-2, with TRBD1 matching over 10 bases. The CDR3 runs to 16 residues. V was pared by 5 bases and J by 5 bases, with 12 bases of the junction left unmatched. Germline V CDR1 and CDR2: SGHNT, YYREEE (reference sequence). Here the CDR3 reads CASSRDPGQGNYGYTF. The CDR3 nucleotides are TGTGCCAGCAGTAGGGACCCGGGACAGGGGAATTATGGCTACACCTTC.

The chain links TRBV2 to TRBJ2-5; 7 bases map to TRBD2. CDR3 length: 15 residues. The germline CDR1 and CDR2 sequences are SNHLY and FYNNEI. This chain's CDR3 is CARGGRLGTQETQYF. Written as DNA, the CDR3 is TGTGCTAGGGGAGGGAGACTAGGAACACAAGAGACCCAGTACTTC.

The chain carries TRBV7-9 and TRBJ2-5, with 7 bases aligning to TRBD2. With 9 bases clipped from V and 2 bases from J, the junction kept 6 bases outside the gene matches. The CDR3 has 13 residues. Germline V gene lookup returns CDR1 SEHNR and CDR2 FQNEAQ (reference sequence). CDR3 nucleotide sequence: TGTGCCAGTTCGAGCGGGGTACAAGAGACCCAGTACTTC. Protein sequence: CASSSGVQETQYF. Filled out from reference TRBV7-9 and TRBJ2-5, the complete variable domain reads DTGVSQNPRHKITKRGQNVTFRCDPISEHNRLYWYRQTLGQGPEFLTYFQNEAQLEKSRLLSDRFSAERPKGSFSTLEIQRTEQGDSAMYLCASSSGVQETQYFGPGTRLLVL.

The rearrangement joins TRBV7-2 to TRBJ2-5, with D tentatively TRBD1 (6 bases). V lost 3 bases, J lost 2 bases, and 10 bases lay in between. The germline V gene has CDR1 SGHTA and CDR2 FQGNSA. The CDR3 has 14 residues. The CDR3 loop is CASSLAGVQETQYF. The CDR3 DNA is TGTGCCAGCAGCTTGGCAGGGGTACAAGAGACCCAGTACTTC. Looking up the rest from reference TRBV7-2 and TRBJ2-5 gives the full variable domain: GAGVSQSPSNKVTEKGKDVELRCDPISGHTALYWYRQSLGQGLEFLIYFQGNSAPDKSGLPSDRFSAERTGGSVSTLTIQRTQQEDSAVYLCASSLAGVQETQYFGPGTRLLVL.

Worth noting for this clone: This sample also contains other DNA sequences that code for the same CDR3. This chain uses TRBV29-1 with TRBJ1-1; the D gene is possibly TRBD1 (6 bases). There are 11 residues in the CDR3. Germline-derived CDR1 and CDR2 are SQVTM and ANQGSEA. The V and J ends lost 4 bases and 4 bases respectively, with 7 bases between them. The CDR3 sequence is CSVGRGTEAFF. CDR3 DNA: TGCAGCGTTGGCAGGGGCACTGAAGCTTTCTTT.

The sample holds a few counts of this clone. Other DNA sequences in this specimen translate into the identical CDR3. CDR3 residues: CASSVAGNTEAFF. CDR3 coding DNA: TGTGCCAGCAGCGTAGCAGGAAACACTGAAGCTTTCTTT. The chain employs TRBV9 and TRBJ1-1; D not certain. Germline CDR1 reads SGDLS; CDR2 reads YYNGEE. The CDR3 runs 13 residues. The V gene lost 0 bases and the J gene lost 2 bases, with 5 bases spanning the gap.

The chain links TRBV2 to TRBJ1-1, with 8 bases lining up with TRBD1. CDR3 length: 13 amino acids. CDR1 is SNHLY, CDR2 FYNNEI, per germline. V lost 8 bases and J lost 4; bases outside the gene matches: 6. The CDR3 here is CASGNRGFTEAFF. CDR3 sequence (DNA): TGTGCCAGCGGAAACAGGGGGTTCACTGAAGCTTTCTTT. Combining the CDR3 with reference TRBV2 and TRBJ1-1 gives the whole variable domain EPEVTQTPSHQVTQMGQEVILRCVPISNHLYFYWYRQILGQKVEFLVSFYNNEISEKSEIFDDQFSVERPDGSNFTLKIRSTKLEDSAMYFCASGNRGFTEAFFGQGTRLTVV.

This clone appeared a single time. As DNA, the CDR3 is TGCGCCAGCAGCCAAGGGGACACTAGCGGGCCTAAGCAGTTCTTC. Translated: CASSQGDTSGPKQFF. This sequence joins TRBV4-1 and TRBJ2-1; 9 positions match TRBD2. Germline loops: CDR1 MGHRA, CDR2 YSYEKL. Losses at the gene ends were 1 base for V and 11 bases for J; bases not matched to a gene: 9. The CDR3 is 15 residues long.

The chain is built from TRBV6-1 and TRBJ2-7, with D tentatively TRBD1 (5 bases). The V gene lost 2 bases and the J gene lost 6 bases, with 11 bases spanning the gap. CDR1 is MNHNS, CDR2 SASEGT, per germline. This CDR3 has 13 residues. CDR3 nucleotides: TGTGCCAGCAGTGAATTCGGCAGGGCCGAGCAGTACTTC. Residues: CASSEFGRAEQYF.

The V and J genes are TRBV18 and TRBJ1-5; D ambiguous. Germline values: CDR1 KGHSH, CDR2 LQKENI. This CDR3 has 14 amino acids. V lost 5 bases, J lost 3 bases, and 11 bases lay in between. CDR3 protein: CASSGGRLNQPQHF. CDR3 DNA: TGTGCCAGCTCAGGAGGCCGCCTCAATCAGCCCCAGCATTTT. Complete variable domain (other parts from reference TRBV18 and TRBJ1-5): NAGVMQNPRHLVRRRGQEARLRCSPMKGHSHVYWYRQLPEEGLKFMVYLQKENIIDESGMPKERFSAEFPKEGPSILRIQQVVRGDSAAYFCASSGGRLNQPQHFGDGTRLSIL.

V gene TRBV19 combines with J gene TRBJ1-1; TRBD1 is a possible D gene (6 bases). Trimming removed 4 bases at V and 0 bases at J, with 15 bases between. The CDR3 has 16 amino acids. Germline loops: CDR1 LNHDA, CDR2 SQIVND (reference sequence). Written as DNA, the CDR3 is TGTGCCAGTAGTAGTGACAGGCCGTTTCTGAACACTGAAGCTTTCTTT. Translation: CASSSDRPFLNTEAFF. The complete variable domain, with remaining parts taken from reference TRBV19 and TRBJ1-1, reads DGGITQSPKYLFRKEGQNVTLSCEQNLNHDAMYWYRQDPGQGLRLIYYSQIVNDFQKGDIAEGYSVSREKKESFPLTVTSAQKNPTAFYLCASSSDRPFLNTEAFFGQGTRLTVV.

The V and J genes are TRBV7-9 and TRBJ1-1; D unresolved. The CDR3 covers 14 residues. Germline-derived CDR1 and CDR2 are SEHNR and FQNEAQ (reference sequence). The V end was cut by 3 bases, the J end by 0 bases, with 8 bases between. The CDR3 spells CASSLHSLNTEAFF. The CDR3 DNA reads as TGTGCCAGCAGCTTGCACAGTTTGAACACTGAAGCTTTCTTT.

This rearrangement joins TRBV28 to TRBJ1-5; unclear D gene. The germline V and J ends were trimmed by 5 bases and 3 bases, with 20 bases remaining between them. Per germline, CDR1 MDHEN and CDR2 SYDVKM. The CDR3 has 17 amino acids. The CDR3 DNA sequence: TGTGCCAGCAGTGTACATGAACAGCCTCCACTCAATCAGCCCCAGCATTTT. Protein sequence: CASSVHEQPPLNQPQHF.

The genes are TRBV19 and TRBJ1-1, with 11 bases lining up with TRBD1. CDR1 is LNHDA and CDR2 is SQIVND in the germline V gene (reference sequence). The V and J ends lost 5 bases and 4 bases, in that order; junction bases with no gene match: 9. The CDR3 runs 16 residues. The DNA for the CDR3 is TGTGCCAGTAGTCAAGCCCGGACAGGGGGCTCCACTGAAGCTTTCTTT. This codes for CASSQARTGGSTEAFF.

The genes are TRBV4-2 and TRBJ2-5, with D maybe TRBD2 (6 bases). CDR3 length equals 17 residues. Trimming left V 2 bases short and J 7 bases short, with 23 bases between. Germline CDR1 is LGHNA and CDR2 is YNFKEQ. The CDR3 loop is CASSQSKPGLTGGTQYF. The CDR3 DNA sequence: TGTGCCAGCAGCCAAAGTAAGCCGGGACTTACTGGGGGGACCCAGTACTTC.

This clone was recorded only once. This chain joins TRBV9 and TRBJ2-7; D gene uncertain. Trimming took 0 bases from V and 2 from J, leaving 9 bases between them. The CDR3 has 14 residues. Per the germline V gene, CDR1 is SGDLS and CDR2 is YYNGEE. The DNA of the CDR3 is TGTGCCAGCAGCGTAGTTGCTACCACCTACGAGCAGTACTTC. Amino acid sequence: CASSVVATTYEQYF. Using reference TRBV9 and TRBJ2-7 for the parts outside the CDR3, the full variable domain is DSGVTQTPKHLITATGQRVTLRCSPRSGDLSVYWYQQSLDQGLQFLIQYYNGEERAKGNILERFSAQQFPDLHSELNLSSLELGDSALYFCASSVVATTYEQYFGPGTRLTVT.

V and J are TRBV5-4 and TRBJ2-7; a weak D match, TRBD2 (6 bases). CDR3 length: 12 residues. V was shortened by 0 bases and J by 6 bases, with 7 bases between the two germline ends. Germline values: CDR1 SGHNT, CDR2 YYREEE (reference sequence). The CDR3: CASSLVEGEQYF. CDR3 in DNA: TGTGCCAGCAGCTTGGTGGAGGGCGAGCAGTACTTC.

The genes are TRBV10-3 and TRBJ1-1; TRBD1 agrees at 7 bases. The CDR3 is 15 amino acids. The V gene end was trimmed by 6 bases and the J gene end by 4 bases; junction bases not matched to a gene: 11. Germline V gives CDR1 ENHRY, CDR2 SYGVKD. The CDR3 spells CAISAKTGVSTEAFF. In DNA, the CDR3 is TGTGCCATCAGCGCTAAAACAGGGGTTTCCACTGAAGCTTTCTTT.